The T cell receptor (beta chain) described here comes from a study of patients and donors after allogeneic stem cell transplantation. A single record per CDR3 protein comes from TCRdb applying MiXCR to the RT-PCR reads. The sample lists 400,000 to 450,000 distinct CDR3 sequences; roughly 17% were seen once. CDR1 is SGHVS, CDR2 FNYEAQ, per germline. The CDR3 has 14 amino acids. V was pared by 0 bases and J by 8 bases, with 11 bases between. The clonotype originates from a human donor who was either an allogeneic HSCT recipient or a stem cell or donor lymphocyte infusion donor (not recorded which). It is not recorded whose cells these are; they may come from a transplant donor. The sequenced sample consisted of blood, either unsorted or a sorted T cell fraction (not recorded which). The V call is TRBV7-6, the J call TRBJ2-1; no definite D call. The CDR3 loop is CASSLARKRDEQFF. CDR3 bases: TGTGCCAGCAGCTTAGCGAGGAAGCGCGATGAGCAGTTCTTC.